This T cell receptor beta chain was identified in a study of spatial heterogeneity in lung cancer. Study at large: Among detected sequences, beta-chain ones consistently exceeded alpha-chain ones in number.

Only a few counts were recorded for this clonotype. TCRdb redid the calling of the 5' RACE reads with MiXCR, one entry per CDR3 protein. The sample holds some 44,000 distinct CDR3 sequences, around 15% seen once. The time point: sample taken at primary tumor resection. Tumor, nontumor lung or frozen PBMC supplied whole RNA, sequenced without sorting. The length of the CDR3 is 13 residues. Between the trimmed V and J ends, which lost 4 bases and 1 base, there was a span of 7 bases. CDR1 and CDR2 from the germline V gene are KGHSH and LQKENI. The specimen was PBMCs, collected at surgery. J is TRBJ1-1 and V is TRBV18; no definite D call. This clonotype was obtained from a male donor with early-stage non-small cell lung cancer. CDR3 DNA: TGTGCCAGCTCACGAGAGGGGAACACTGAAGCTTTCTTT. Its protein product is CASSREGNTEAFF.